The clone carrying this T cell receptor (beta chain) occurred many times. The antigen remains unidentified. The data belong to a study of T cells after yellow fever vaccination. At the level of the study: SMART-Seq v4 Ultra Low Input prepared the low-cell-number fractions.

The 5'RACE template-switching step produced TCR cDNA and added a universal primer site and UMIs. TCRdb itself ran the 5' RACE reads through MiXCR, one entry per CDR3 protein. The table records 200,000 to 300,000 distinct CDR3 sequences, roughly 6.2% of them present only once. General study results and limits: The bulk population could contribute abundant contaminating clonotypes to FACS-sorted repertoires.

This TCR came from a man between 25 and 39 years old who received the YFV17D yellow fever vaccine. Sequencing used CD4+ T cells sorted from PBMCs, obtained on the day of the yellow fever booster vaccination.

Here the CDR3 DNA reads TGCGCCAGCAGCCCAGGGGCGGGAACCCAAGAGACCCAGTACTTC. Its protein is CASSPGAGTQETQYF. This chain joins TRBV5-1 and TRBJ2-5; D is tentatively TRBD1 or TRBD2 (6 bases each). The germline V gene encodes CDR1 SGHRS and CDR2 YFSETQ. CDR3 length: 15 amino acids. Trimming took off 4 bases at V and 1 base at J, with 14 bases between the two ends.